This passage covers 21 T cell receptor beta chains from one sample sequenced in a study of blood T cells in healthy people across ages. With a J-beta primer mix and a sample-barcoded 5' primer, a second PCR ran about 7 to 12 cycles. One entry per CDR3 protein, called by TCRdb with MiXCR from the 5' RACE reads. This table has 1.5 million to 1.9 million distinct CDR3 sequences, 35% to 45% appearing once. Sequenced material: blood. The receptors stem from a woman between 18 and 30 years old in good health.

This rearrangement joins TRBV5-1 to TRBJ2-1; TRBD1 aligns across 12 bases. The germline V gene has CDR1 SGHRS and CDR2 YFSETQ. Unmatched junction bases numbered 16, after V lost 4 bases and J lost 11 bases. This CDR3 is built from 17 residues. The DNA of the CDR3 is TGCGCCAGCAGCCCATACGATTCCGGGACAGGGGGCAACAAGCAGTTCTTC. Protein sequence: CASSPYDSGTGGNKQFF.

In DNA form, the CDR3 reads TGCGCCAGCAGCCAAGGGCCTTCCCCCTACGAGCAGTACTTC. Translated, it gives CASSQGPSPYEQYF. The rearrangement uses TRBV4-1 and TRBJ2-7; D is unclear. V lost 1 base and J 2 bases, leaving 9 bases between the germline ends. Germline values: CDR1 MGHRA, CDR2 YSYEKL. The CDR3 is made up of 14 amino acids.

This clonotype was picked up many times. The gene calls are TRBV7-2 and TRBJ1-1, with 7 bases aligning to TRBD1. V trimming: 6 bases; J trimming: 3 bases; junction bases outside the gene matches: 7. Germline assignment: CDR1 SGHTA and CDR2 FQGNSA. The CDR3 length is 14 residues. Written as DNA, the CDR3 is TGTGCCAGCAGGCCACCGACAGGGTACACTGAAGCTTTCTTT. This codes for CASRPPTGYTEAFF.

A few counts support this clonotype. The V gene is TRBV20-1, the J gene TRBJ1-2; weak D call: TRBD1 (5 bases). The CDR3 is 15 residues long. Trimming left V 5 bases short and J 2 bases short, with 18 bases between. Per the germline V gene, CDR1 is DFQATT and CDR2 is SNEGSKA (reference sequence). CDR3 in amino acids: CSAALPGPRNYGYTF. CDR3 bases: TGCAGTGCTGCCTTACCAGGGCCGCGAAACTATGGCTACACCTTC.

The chain couples TRBV5-1 to TRBJ2-5; possibly TRBD2 for D (5 bases). CDR3 length: 13 amino acids. Looked up from germline, CDR1 is SGHRS and CDR2 is YFSETQ. The ends were cut back, 4 bases at V and 3 bases at J, with 10 bases in the middle. CDR3 coding DNA: TGCGCCAGCAGCGCCCAAGCGGAAGAGACCCAGTACTTC. Its translation is CASSAQAEETQYF.

The chain combines TRBV7-2 with TRBJ2-3; TRBD2 matches 7 bases. The CDR3 runs 15 residues. Germline lookup yields CDR1 SGHTA and CDR2 FQGNSA. V gave up 2 bases and J gave up 4 bases; unmatched junction bases: 6. CDR3 in amino acids: CASSLNWGGADTQYF. CDR3 coding DNA: TGTGCCAGCAGCTTAAACTGGGGAGGGGCAGATACGCAGTATTTT. The full variable domain, with the rest looked up from reference TRBV7-2 and TRBJ2-3, is GAGVSQSPSNKVTEKGKDVELRCDPISGHTALYWYRQSLGQGLEFLIYFQGNSAPDKSGLPSDRFSAERTGGSVSTLTIQRTQQEDSAVYLCASSLNWGGADTQYFGPGTRLTVL.

This clonotype was detected only once. The chain combines TRBV20-1 with TRBJ1-1, with a tentative D call TRBD1 (6 bases). Germline CDR1 and CDR2: DFQATT and SNEGSKA (reference sequence). The length of the CDR3 is 14 residues. CDR3 sequence: CRAVVGGGNTEAFF. The CDR3 nucleotides read TGCAGAGCTGTGGTGGGGGGCGGAAACACTGAAGCTTTCTTT.

The chain links TRBV13 to TRBJ1-2; 9 bases match TRBD1. CDR3 size: 15 residues. The ends lost 5 bases at V and 2 bases at J; junction bases unmatched: 6. Germline CDR1 and CDR2: PRHDT and FYEKMQ (reference sequence). The chain's CDR3 is CASSHRGQGNYGYTF. The CDR3, as DNA: TGTGCCAGCAGCCACCGGGGACAGGGAAACTATGGCTACACCTTC.

The chain has TRBV11-2 and TRBJ2-3, with 13 nucleotides matching TRBD2. V lost 7 bases to trimming and J lost 6 bases; unmatched junction nucleotides: 10. This CDR3 has 16 amino acids. The germline gives CDR1 SGHAT, CDR2 FQNNGV. Here the CDR3 DNA reads TGTGCCAGCAAAGGGACTAGCGGGGCCCCTCAGGATACGCAGTATTTT. Translating it yields CASKGTSGAPQDTQYF.

A few counts support this clonotype. V gene TRBV13 combines with J gene TRBJ2-4; D call uncertain. This CDR3 is 14 amino acids long. The ends were cut back, 4 bases at V and 0 bases at J, with 7 bases in the middle. Germline V gives CDR1 PRHDT, CDR2 FYEKMQ (reference sequence). The CDR3 nucleotides read TGTGCCAGCAGCTCATTACTAGCCAAAAACATTCAGTACTTC. Translated: CASSSLLAKNIQYF.

This sequence joins TRBV6-2 or TRBV6-3 and TRBJ2-7; possibly TRBD1 or TRBD2 for D (5 bases each). Germline V gene data show CDR1 as MNHEY and CDR2 as SVGEGT. The CDR3 covers 15 residues. Trimming took 10 bases from V and 3 from J, leaving 22 bases between them. CDR3: CATASVLRDHYEQYF. For the CDR3, the DNA is TGTGCCACCGCGTCCGTCCTAAGGGACCACTACGAGCAGTACTTC.

This clonotype has a handful of counts. CDR3 sequence (DNA): TGCGCCAGCGGAGTGAGCGGGGGGGCCAATGAGCAGTTCTTC. Protein sequence: CASGVSGGANEQFF. The chain uses TRBV10-1 and TRBJ2-1; 10 bases line up with TRBD2. The germline V gene encodes CDR1 WNHNN and CDR2 SYGVQD (reference sequence). V trimming: 8 bases; J trimming: 6 bases; junction bases outside the gene matches: 7. There are 14 residues in the CDR3.

This clonotype was seen more than once but under ten times. CDR3 amino acids: CASSYTGGVAEKLFF. In nucleotides, the CDR3 is TGTGCCAGCAGCTATACAGGGGGTGTTGCTGAAAAACTGTTTTTT. V and J are TRBV12-3 or TRBV12-4 and TRBJ1-4; 8 bases line up with TRBD1. The CDR3 length is 15 residues. J gave up 7 bases and V 6 bases, and 10 bases lay outside the gene matches.

This clonotype was seen more than once but under ten times. The genes are TRBV29-1 and TRBJ1-5, with a tentative D call TRBD1 (5 bases). This CDR3 comprises 14 residues. The germline gives CDR1 SQVTM, CDR2 ANQGSEA. V was pared by 4 bases and J by 3 bases, with 13 bases between. The CDR3 DNA sequence: TGCAGCGTTGGGCCAAGACAGCTCAATCAGCCCCAGCATTTT. Amino acid sequence: CSVGPRQLNQPQHF.

The table lists this clonotype with a few counts. The chain is built from TRBV20-1 and TRBJ2-1; D is uncertain. The CDR3 is 12 residues long. Germline V CDR1 and CDR2: DFQATT, SNEGSKA (reference sequence). V lost 6 bases and J 7 bases, leaving 13 bases between the germline ends. CDR3 loop: CSALRLGNEQFF. The CDR3 coding sequence is TGCAGTGCCCTCCGGCTCGGTAATGAGCAGTTCTTC.

The J gene is TRBJ2-7, the V gene TRBV7-2; TRBD1 aligns across 7 bases. Unmatched junction bases numbered 10, after V lost 5 bases and J lost 6 bases. CDR3 length: 14 amino acids. From germline, CDR1 is SGHTA and CDR2 FQGNSA. The CDR3 reads CASSPYRGVSEQYF. The CDR3 DNA reads as TGTGCCAGCAGCCCATACAGGGGAGTAAGCGAGCAGTACTTC.

Notes on this clonotype: The junction departs from germline at one end; a sequencing error may be responsible. The chain links TRBV6-2 or TRBV6-3 to TRBJ1-6, with D hard to call. The CDR3 consists of 13 residues. Germline V gene data show CDR1 as MNHEY and CDR2 as SVGEGT. The CDR3 here is CASSHSEFSPLHF. CDR3 nucleotides: TGTGCCAGCAGTCACTCAGAGTTTTCACCCCTCCACTTT.

About this clonotype: A single base separates this from a much larger clone, so it may be a read error. The chain recombines TRBV6-2 or TRBV6-3 with TRBJ2-7; unclear D gene. Germline assignment: CDR1 MNHEY and CDR2 SVGEGT. The CDR3 is 14 amino acids. The CDR3 reads CASSYGSGSCEQYF. In DNA, the CDR3 is TGTGCCAGCAGTTATGGCAGTGGATCCTGCGAGCAGTACTTC.

The J gene is TRBJ2-5, the V gene TRBV2, with a tentative D call TRBD2 (6 bases). The J call is in doubt because the DNA end fits TRBJ2-7 better. CDR3 length equals 13 residues. Germline CDR1 reads SNHLY; CDR2 reads FYNNEI. DNA of the CDR3: TGTGCCAGCAAGGATAGCGGACCCGCCGAGCAGTACTTC. Translation gives CASKDSGPAEQYF.

The V and J genes are TRBV18 and TRBJ2-1, with 9 bases that match TRBD2. V lost 2 bases and J lost 3; bases outside the gene matches: 2. From germline, CDR1 is KGHSH and CDR2 LQKENI. This CDR3 region has 15 residues. CDR3 in amino acids: CASSPRRGGYNEQFF. The CDR3 nucleotides are TGTGCCAGCTCACCAAGGCGGGGGGGCTACAATGAGCAGTTCTTC.

The chain employs TRBV7-2 and TRBJ2-7; 7 bases match TRBD1. CDR3 size: 15 residues. V lost 8 bases and J lost 0; bases outside the gene matches: 10. Germline lookup yields CDR1 SGHTA and CDR2 FQGNSA. Here the CDR3 DNA reads TGTGCCAGCGGTTGGGACAGTTTTAGCTCCTACGAGCAGTACTTC. Protein product: CASGWDSFSSYEQYF.